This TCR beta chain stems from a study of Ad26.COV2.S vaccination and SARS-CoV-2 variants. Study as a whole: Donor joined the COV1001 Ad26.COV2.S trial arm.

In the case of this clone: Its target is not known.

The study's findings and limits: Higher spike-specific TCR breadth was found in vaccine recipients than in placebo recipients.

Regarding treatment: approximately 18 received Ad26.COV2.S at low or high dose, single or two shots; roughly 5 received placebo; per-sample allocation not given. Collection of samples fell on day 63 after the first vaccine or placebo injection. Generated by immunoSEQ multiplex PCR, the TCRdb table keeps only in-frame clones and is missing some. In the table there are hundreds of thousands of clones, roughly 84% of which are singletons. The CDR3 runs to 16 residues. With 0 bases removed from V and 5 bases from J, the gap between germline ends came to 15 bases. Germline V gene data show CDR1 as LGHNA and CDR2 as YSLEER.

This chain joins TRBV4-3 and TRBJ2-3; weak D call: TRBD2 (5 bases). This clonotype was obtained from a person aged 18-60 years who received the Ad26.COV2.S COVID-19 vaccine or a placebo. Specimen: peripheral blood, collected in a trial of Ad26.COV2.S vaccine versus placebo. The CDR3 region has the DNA TGCGCCAGCAGCCAAGATAAGACTGGTGGGAGAGATACGCAGTATTTT. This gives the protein CASSQDKTGGRDTQYF.